This T cell receptor (beta chain) appears in the sequencing data of a study of siplizumab effects on memory and regulatory T cells. This clone occurred once. Its antigen remains unidentified. Profiling relied on immunoSEQ multiplex PCR, and the TCRdb table lists in-frame clones only, not all of them. The table has 60,000 to 70,000 clones, approximately 88% seen once. Study conclusions and caveats: Siplizumab conditions gave an average of around 70% Treg-derived mappable alloreactive CD4+ clones, versus 25% to 30% for controls. Apparently more diverse than memory cells, naive T cells also seemed major alloresponse contributors. Significantly reduced by siplizumab was the cumulative frequency of alloreactive sequences, namely those traceable to unstimulated CD4+ memory cells.

This CDR3 spans 17 amino acids. With 2 bases removed from V and 4 bases from J, the gap between germline ends came to 21 bases. Germline assignment: CDR1 SGHTA and CDR2 FQGNSA. Sample: Tregs sorted from blood. The J gene is TRBJ2-7, the V gene TRBV7-2; D is possibly TRBD2 (6 bases). The TCR originated in a human donor in good health. The CDR3 loop is CASSLILGGSAGYEQYF. Here the CDR3 DNA reads TGTGCCAGCAGCTTAATTTTAGGTGGTAGCGCGGGATACGAGCAGTACTTC.